This T cell receptor beta chain comes out of a study of identifying expanded T cells in peripheral blood. Germline V CDR1 and CDR2: SGHTA, FQGNSA. Trimming left V 5 bases short and J 0 bases short, with 13 bases between. The CDR3 totals 15 residues. Here immunoSEQ multiplex PCR was the method, and the copy in TCRdb shows in-frame clones only, minus some. The data contain under 85,000 clones, less than 90% of them singletons. This clone was found a few times. Sequencing was carried out using blood. V and J are TRBV7-2 and TRBJ1-2, with D possibly TRBD1 on 6 matching bases. The receptor comes from a person aged 18 to 70 in good health. The CDR3 nucleotides read TGTGCCAGCAGCCCCCAGGGGCGATCTAACTATGGCTACACCTTC. Its translation: CASSPQGRSNYGYTF.